Detailed here is one T cell receptor beta chain. What it recognizes is unknown. Profiled with immunoSEQ multiplex PCR; TCRdb holds only in-frame clones, not every one. The top ten hold under 6% of the sample, which has some 130,000 clones, roughly 90% seen once. This entry belongs to a study of T cell responses to AZD1222 COVID-19 vaccine. Study outcomes and limitations: After two AZD1222 doses, spike-specific TCR breadth and depth rose versus day 0. Samples come after the peak T cell response, not at day 14. Spike-wide coverage was observed for vaccine-associated CD4 TCRs, with dominant responses at 160-218 and 743-854. Seropositive status at baseline applied to only a handful of AZD1222 recipients.

Looked up from germline, CDR1 is KGHSH and CDR2 is LQKENI. Trimming shortened V by 6 bases and J by 1 base, and 13 bases separated the two germline ends. The CDR3 runs to 16 residues. V and J are TRBV18 and TRBJ2-6; weak D call: TRBD1 (5 bases). This clonotype was obtained from an adult who received the AZD1222 COVID-19 vaccine. Specimen: peripheral blood, collected 28 days after the second AZD1222 dose. CDR3 DNA: TGTGCCAGCTCCCCCCTCCAGGGTTCTGGGGCCAACGTCCTGACTTTC. Translation gives CASSPLQGSGANVLTF.